The 10 T cell receptor beta chains reported below all come from one sample, sequenced in a study of shared clonotypes between healthy human individuals. The assay was immunoSEQ multiplex PCR, and TCRdb's table has in-frame clones only and misses some. Among around 1.6 million clones listed, approximately 98% were seen once. The sequenced sample was naive CD4+ T cells sorted from blood. As to subset: CD45RA+ positively selected. These receptors originate from a man aged 25-45 years in good health.

The genes are TRBV27 and TRBJ2-1; 7 bases line up with TRBD1. CDR3 length: 18 amino acids. Looked up from germline, CDR1 is MNHEY and CDR2 is SMNVEV (reference sequence). The V gene end was trimmed by 1 base and the J gene end by 1 base; junction bases not matched to a gene: 10. DNA of the CDR3: TGTGCCAGCAGTTTATTAGGGCAGGGGGTCGGATCCTACAATGAGCAGTTCTTC. Residues: CASSLLGQGVGSYNEQFF.

This chain joins TRBV5-1 and TRBJ2-1; no reliable D call. The CDR3 spans 15 residues. Germline loops: CDR1 SGHRS, CDR2 YFSETQ. V gave up 2 bases and J gave up 0 bases, with 9 bases separating them. The CDR3 region has the DNA TGCGCCAGCAGCTTCGTGGGCTCCTCCTACAATGAGCAGTTCTTC. It yields the protein CASSFVGSSYNEQFF.

The CDR3 DNA follows: TGCGCCAGCAGCCTGGGGAAGGTTGAGCAGTTCTTC. Its protein product is CASSLGKVEQFF. V usage is TRBV5-1 and J usage is TRBJ2-1, with unresolved D. Germline V CDR1 and CDR2: SGHRS, YFSETQ. The CDR3 loop spans 12 amino acids. V was shortened by 4 bases and J by 9 bases, with 11 bases between the two germline ends.

The chain uses TRBV27 and TRBJ2-1; D not resolved. CDR3 length: 19 residues. V gave up 6 bases and J gave up 4 bases, with 28 bases separating them. Germline V gene data show CDR1 as MNHEY and CDR2 as SMNVEV (reference sequence). CDR3 bases: TGTGCCAGCAGCCCCTATAGATCGTCCCTGTCGACCGATTACAATGAGCAGTTCTTC. Translation: CASSPYRSSLSTDYNEQFF.

The rearrangement uses TRBV2 and TRBJ2-2, with 14 positions matching TRBD2. V trimming: 6 bases; J trimming: 5 bases; junction bases outside the gene matches: 14. The germline V gene has CDR1 SNHLY and CDR2 FYNNEI. The CDR3 spans 19 residues. In DNA form, the CDR3 reads TGTGCCAGCAGCAACCCCGGGGGGACTAGCGGGAGTCAAACCGGGGAGCTGTTTTTT. Encoded protein: CASSNPGGTSGSQTGELFF.

The chain recombines TRBV7-5 with TRBJ2-5; the DNA was not compared with TRBD1, the D call given in the table. TRBV7-5 is marked as a pseudogene. The CDR3 is 17 residues long. In DNA form, the CDR3 reads TGTGTCAGAAGCTTACCGAGATGGACAGGGCTTAAAAAGACCCAGTACTTC. Translating gives CVRSLPRWTGLKKTQYF.

CDR3 in amino acids: CASSLDLLQNYGYTF. CDR3 sequence (DNA): TGCGCCAGCAGCTTGGATCTTTTACAGAACTATGGCTACACCTTC. The J gene is TRBJ1-2, the V gene TRBV5-1; no firm D call. This CDR3 region has 15 residues. Germline V gene data show CDR1 as SGHRS and CDR2 as YFSETQ. Between the trimmed V and J ends, which lost 0 bases and 2 bases, there was a span of 11 bases.

The V and J genes are TRBV7-3 and TRBJ2-1; D is ambiguous. CDR3 size: 16 residues. Trimming removed 3 bases at V and 0 bases at J, with 12 bases between. The germline gives CDR1 SGHTA, CDR2 FQGTGA. CDR3 coding DNA: TGTGCCAGCAGCTTTAGTCCGGATCTCTCCTACAATGAGCAGTTCTTC. Amino acids: CASSFSPDLSYNEQFF.

The chain carries TRBV5-1 and TRBJ1-4; a possible D gene is TRBD1 (6 bases). Germline V lookup: CDR1 SGHRS, CDR2 YFSETQ. V lost 1 base and J 4 bases, leaving 11 bases between the germline ends. CDR3 length: 15 amino acids. CDR3 DNA sequence: TGCGCCAGCAGCTTGATAGGGGGGGATAATGAAAAACTGTTTTTT. Protein product: CASSLIGGDNEKLFF.

This clone was recorded only once. The V gene is TRBV18, the J gene TRBJ2-1, with 8 bases fitting TRBD1. Germline assignment: CDR1 KGHSH and CDR2 LQKENI. The CDR3 consists of 17 residues. The junction had 18 bases not matched to a gene; V was cut back by 8 bases and J by 6 bases. CDR3 DNA sequence: TGTGCCAGCCGCGGACAGGGCGAAGGGACCCAATCCAATGAGCAGTTCTTC. Encoded protein: CASRGQGEGTQSNEQFF.